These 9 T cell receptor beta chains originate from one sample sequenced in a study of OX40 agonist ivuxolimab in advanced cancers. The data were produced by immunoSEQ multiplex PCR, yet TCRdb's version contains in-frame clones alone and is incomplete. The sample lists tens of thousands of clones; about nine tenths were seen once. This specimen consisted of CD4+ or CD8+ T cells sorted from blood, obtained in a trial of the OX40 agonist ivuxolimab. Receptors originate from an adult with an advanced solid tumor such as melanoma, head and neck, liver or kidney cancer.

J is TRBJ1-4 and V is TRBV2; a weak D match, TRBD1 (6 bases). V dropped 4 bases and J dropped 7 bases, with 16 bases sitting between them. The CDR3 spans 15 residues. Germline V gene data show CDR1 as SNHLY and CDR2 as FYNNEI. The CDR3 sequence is CASSVSGEWGEKLFF. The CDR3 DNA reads TGTGCCAGCAGTGTATCAGGGGAATGGGGTGAAAAACTGTTTTTT.

This CDR3 reads CSSDRGETQYF. The DNA of the CDR3 is TGCAGCTCGGACAGAGGAGAGACCCAGTACTTC. This chain uses TRBV29-1 with TRBJ2-5; D might be TRBD1 (6 bases). CDR3 length equals 11 residues. Germline assignment: CDR1 SQVTM and CDR2 ANQGSEA. With 8 bases removed from V and 4 bases from J, the gap between germline ends came to 11 bases.

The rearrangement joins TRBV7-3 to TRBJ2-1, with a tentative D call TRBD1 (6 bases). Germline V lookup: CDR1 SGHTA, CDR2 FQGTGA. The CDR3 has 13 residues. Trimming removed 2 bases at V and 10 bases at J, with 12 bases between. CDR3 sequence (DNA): TGTGCCAGCAGCTTATCGCAGGGGCGCGAGCAGTTCTTC. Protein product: CASSLSQGREQFF.

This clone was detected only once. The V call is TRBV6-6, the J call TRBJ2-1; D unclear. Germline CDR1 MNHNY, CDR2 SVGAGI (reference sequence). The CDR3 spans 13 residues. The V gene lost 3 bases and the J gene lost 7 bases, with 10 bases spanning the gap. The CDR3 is CASSYYGENEQFF. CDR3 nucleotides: TGTGCCAGCAGTTATTACGGAGAGAATGAGCAGTTCTTC.

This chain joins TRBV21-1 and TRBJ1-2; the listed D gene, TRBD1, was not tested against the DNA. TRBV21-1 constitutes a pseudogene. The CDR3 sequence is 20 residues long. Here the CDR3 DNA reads TGTGCCAGCAGCAAATGCGGAGTGGGGGACAGGCTCTCGAGACTCTATGGCTACACCTTC. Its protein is CASSKCGVGDRLSRLYGYTF.

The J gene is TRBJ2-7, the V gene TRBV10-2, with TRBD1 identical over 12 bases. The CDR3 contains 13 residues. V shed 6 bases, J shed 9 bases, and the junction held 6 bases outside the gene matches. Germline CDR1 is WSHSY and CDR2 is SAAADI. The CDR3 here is CASRPGQGAAQYF. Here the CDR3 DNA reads TGCGCCAGCAGGCCGGGACAGGGGGCGGCGCAGTACTTC.

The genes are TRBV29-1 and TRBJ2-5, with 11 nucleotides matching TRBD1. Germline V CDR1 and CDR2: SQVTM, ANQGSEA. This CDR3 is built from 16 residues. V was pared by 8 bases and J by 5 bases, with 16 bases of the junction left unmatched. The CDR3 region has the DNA TGCAGCATAACCGGGACAGGGGGAATATTTTCGGAGACCCAGTACTTC. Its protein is CSITGTGGIFSETQYF.

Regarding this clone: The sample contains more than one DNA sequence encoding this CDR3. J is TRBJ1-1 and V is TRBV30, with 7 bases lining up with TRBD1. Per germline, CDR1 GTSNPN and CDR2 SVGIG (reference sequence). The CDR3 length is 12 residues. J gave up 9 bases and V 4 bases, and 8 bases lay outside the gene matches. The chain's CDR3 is CAWTLGGLKAFF. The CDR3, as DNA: TGTGCCTGGACTCTAGGGGGCTTAAAAGCTTTCTTT.

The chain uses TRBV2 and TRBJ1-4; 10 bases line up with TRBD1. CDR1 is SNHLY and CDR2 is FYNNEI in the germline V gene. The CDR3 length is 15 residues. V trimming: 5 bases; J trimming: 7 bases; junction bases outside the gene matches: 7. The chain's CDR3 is CASSKGTGVREKLFF. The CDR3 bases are TGTGCCAGCAGTAAGGGGACAGGGGTCCGTGAAAAACTGTTTTTT.